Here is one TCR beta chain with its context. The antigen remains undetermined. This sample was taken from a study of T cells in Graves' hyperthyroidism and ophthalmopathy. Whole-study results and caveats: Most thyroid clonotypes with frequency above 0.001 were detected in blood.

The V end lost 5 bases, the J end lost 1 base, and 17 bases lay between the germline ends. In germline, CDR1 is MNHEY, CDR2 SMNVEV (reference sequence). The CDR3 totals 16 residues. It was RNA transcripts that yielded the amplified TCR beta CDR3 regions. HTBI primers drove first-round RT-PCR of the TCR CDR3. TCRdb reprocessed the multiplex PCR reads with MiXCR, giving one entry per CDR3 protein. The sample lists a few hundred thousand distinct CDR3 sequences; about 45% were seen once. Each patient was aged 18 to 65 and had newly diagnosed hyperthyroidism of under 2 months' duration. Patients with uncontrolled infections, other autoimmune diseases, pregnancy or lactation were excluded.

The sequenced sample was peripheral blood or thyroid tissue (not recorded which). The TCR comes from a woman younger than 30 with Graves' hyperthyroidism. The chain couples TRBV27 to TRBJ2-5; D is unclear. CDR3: CASSLTFFLGQETQYF. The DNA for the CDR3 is TGTGCCAGCAGTCTGACATTTTTCTTAGGCCAAGAGACCCAGTACTTC.